A single sample gave rise to the 20 T cell receptor beta chains below, sequenced in a study of cytomegalovirus exposure and HLA in healthy donors. The PCR employed 60 Vbeta primers together with 13 Jbeta primers. This table comes from immunoSEQ multiplex PCR, and its TCRdb copy is limited to in-frame clones, with some not included. The sample lists about 160,000 clones; over 70% were seen once. The sample was PBMCs. The source is a woman younger than 35 in good health and CMV-seronegative.

The chain employs TRBV7-2 and TRBJ2-5; 8 nucleotides match TRBD1. CDR1 and CDR2 (germline): SGHTA, FQGNSA. The ends lost 3 bases at V and 1 base at J; junction bases unmatched: 1. This CDR3 comprises 14 residues. As DNA, the CDR3 is TGTGCCAGCAGCTTGGGACAGGCCCAAGAGACCCAGTACTTC. Residues: CASSLGQAQETQYF. The entire variable domain, with the rest obtained from reference TRBV7-2 and TRBJ2-5, is as follows: GAGVSQSPSNKVTEKGKDVELRCDPISGHTALYWYRQSLGQGLEFLIYFQGNSAPDKSGLPSDRFSAERTGGSVSTLTIQRTQQEDSAVYLCASSLGQAQETQYFGPGTRLLVL.

The V call is TRBV11-2, the J call TRBJ1-6; 9 bases line up with TRBD1. V gave up 4 bases and J gave up 7 bases; unmatched junction bases: 2. Germline V gene data show CDR1 as SGHAT and CDR2 as FQNNGV. The CDR3 has 14 amino acids. This CDR3 is CASSSGTGNSPLHF. DNA of the CDR3: TGTGCCAGCAGCTCCGGGACAGGGAATTCACCCCTCCACTTT.

There are a few counts of this clone. J is TRBJ1-3 and V is TRBV11-2, with no clear D. Trimming left V 5 bases short and J 0 bases short, with 5 bases between. Germline V gene lookup returns CDR1 SGHAT and CDR2 FQNNGV. This CDR3 contains 13 residues. The DNA of the CDR3 is TGTGCCAGCAGCCTTTTCTCTGGAAACACCATATATTTT. Residues: CASSLFSGNTIYF.

The chain has TRBV27 and TRBJ2-7, with D possibly being TRBD1 (6 bases). Germline-derived CDR1 and CDR2 are MNHEY and SMNVEV (reference sequence). This CDR3 has 15 amino acids. V lost 5 bases, J lost 2 bases, and 16 bases lay in between. CDR3 region: CASSTNRVPPYEQYF. The CDR3 coding sequence is TGTGCCAGCAGTACCAACAGGGTGCCCCCCTACGAGCAGTACTTC.

The gene calls are TRBV4-1 and TRBJ1-1; 7 bases map to TRBD1. The germline gives CDR1 MGHRA, CDR2 YSYEKL. The CDR3 spans 15 residues. Germline trimming cut 5 bases from V and 5 bases from J; bases unmatched to any gene: 11. CDR3 sequence (DNA): TGCGCCAGCAGCTCAGCAGACAGGGTTGGAACTGAAGCTTTCTTT. Translated: CASSSADRVGTEAFF.

The chain is built from TRBV19 and TRBJ2-3, with a tentative D call TRBD1 (6 bases). Germline lookup yields CDR1 LNHDA and CDR2 SQIVND (reference sequence). This CDR3 has 15 residues. Trimming pared 3 bases from V and 2 bases from J, leaving 12 bases between. In DNA form, the CDR3 reads TGTGCCAGTAGTATGACTTGGACAGACACAGATACGCAGTATTTT. It is translated as CASSMTWTDTDTQYF.

Worth noting for this clone: At one of its ends the junction is not consistent with the germline gene, which may arise from a read error. The chain carries TRBV10-3 and TRBJ1-1; no firm D call. The CDR3 runs 12 residues. Germline V gene lookup returns CDR1 ENHRY and CDR2 SYGVKD. In DNA form, the CDR3 reads TGTGCCGTCAGCCGGGGGAACACTGAAGCTTTCTTT. Its translation: CAVSRGNTEAFF.

Here the CDR3 DNA reads TGCGCCAGCGCGAAGGGACAGGTAGCGATCTACGAGCAGTACTTC. Protein sequence: CASAKGQVAIYEQYF. The genes are TRBV5-1 and TRBJ2-7; 8 nucleotides match TRBD1. Per germline, CDR1 SGHRS and CDR2 YFSETQ. V was pared by 7 bases and J by 3 bases, with 12 bases of the junction left unmatched. The CDR3 is 15 residues long.

This chain connects TRBV30 to TRBJ2-5; the match to TRBD1 covers 7 bases. The J segment lost 5 bases and the V segment lost 5 bases, leaving 8 bases of the junction unmatched. Germline values: CDR1 GTSNPN, CDR2 SVGIG (reference sequence). The CDR3 extends over 13 amino acids. The CDR3 DNA reads TGTGCCTGGGGATCACAGGGGTCGGAGACCCAGTACTTC. Protein: CAWGSQGSETQYF.

The V gene is TRBV5-6, the J gene TRBJ2-3; D is uncertain. This CDR3 has 13 residues. V gave up 1 base and J gave up 3 bases, with 6 bases separating them. Germline lookup yields CDR1 SGHDT and CDR2 YYEEEE. CDR3 loop: CASSLPATDTQYF. The CDR3 bases are TGTGCCAGCAGCTTGCCCGCGACAGATACGCAGTATTTT.

The chain uses TRBV15 and TRBJ1-6; tentative D call: TRBD1 (5 bases). The CDR3 has 14 amino acids. Germline V gene sequence: CDR1 LNHNV, CDR2 YYDKDF (reference sequence). V was clipped by 1 base and J by 7 bases, with 8 bases between them. This CDR3 reads CATSRATENSPLHF. The CDR3 region has the DNA TGTGCCACCAGCAGAGCGACAGAAAATTCACCCCTCCACTTT.

This clone was counted once. The J gene is TRBJ1-4, the V gene TRBV28, with unresolved D. V shed 5 bases and J shed 0 bases, with 16 bases lying between them. The CDR3 length is 17 residues. The germline V gene encodes CDR1 MDHEN and CDR2 SYDVKM. The DNA of the CDR3 is TGTGCCAGCAGTCCCGCGGGGATCGCTGCAACTAATGAAAAACTGTTTTTT. Protein: CASSPAGIAATNEKLFF.

CDR3 protein: CASSSGAGRAQYF. The CDR3 DNA follows: TGTGCCAGCAGCTCTGGGGCAGGTCGGGCCCAGTACTTC. The gene calls are TRBV7-3 and TRBJ2-5, with D perhaps matching TRBD1 (5 bases). With 4 bases removed from V and 9 bases from J, the gap between germline ends came to 15 bases. Per the germline V gene, CDR1 is SGHTA and CDR2 is FQGTGA. This CDR3 is built from 13 residues.

This clone was seen a single time. The chain employs TRBV2 and TRBJ2-2; maybe TRBD1 (6 bases). The germline V gene encodes CDR1 SNHLY and CDR2 FYNNEI. V was trimmed by 6 bases and J by 8 bases, leaving 19 bases between them. The CDR3 has 15 amino acids. The CDR3 spells CASSAPLNRDGELFF. The CDR3 bases are TGTGCCAGCAGCGCACCACTAAACAGGGATGGGGAGCTGTTTTTT.

The V call is TRBV20-1, the J call TRBJ1-1; D is unclear. V was trimmed by 4 bases and J by 0 bases, leaving 3 bases between them. Per the germline V gene, CDR1 is DFQATT and CDR2 is SNEGSKA (reference sequence). This CDR3 comprises 11 residues. DNA of the CDR3: TGCAGTGCTACTATGAACACTGAAGCTTTCTTT. The encoded protein is CSATMNTEAFF.

For the CDR3, the DNA is TGTGCCAGCAGCTTATCCGGGGTTACCTACGAGCAGTACTTC. Its protein is CASSLSGVTYEQYF. The J gene is TRBJ2-7, the V gene TRBV5-6, with D perhaps TRBD2 (5 bases). Trimming cost V 2 bases and J 2 bases, with 11 bases left between them. The CDR3 has 14 amino acids. The germline V gene has CDR1 SGHDT and CDR2 YYEEEE. The whole variable domain, remainder taken from reference TRBV5-6 and TRBJ2-7, is DAGVTQSPTHLIKTRGQQVTLRCSPKSGHDTVSWYQQALGQGPQFIFQYYEEEERQRGNFPDRFSGHQFPNYSSELNVNALLLGDSALYLCASSLSGVTYEQYFGPGTRLTVT.

This chain links TRBV6-6 with TRBJ1-4, with D tentatively TRBD1 (6 bases). This CDR3 has 14 amino acids. The germline V gene has CDR1 MNHNY and CDR2 SVGAGI (reference sequence). The V end was cut by 8 bases, the J end by 7 bases, with 17 bases between. For the CDR3, the DNA is TGTGCCAGCCTAAGGCCGGCAGGGGTTGAAAAACTGTTTTTT. This encodes CASLRPAGVEKLFF.

The CDR3 coding sequence is TGTGCCAGCAGAAACAGGGTGGGCGAAAAAGAGACCCAGTACTTC. As protein: CASRNRVGEKETQYF. The chain links TRBV6-5 to TRBJ2-5; TRBD1 might be the D (6 bases). The V end lost 6 bases, the J end lost 3 bases, and 17 bases lay between the germline ends. The CDR3 has 15 amino acids. Germline CDR1 MNHEY, CDR2 SVGAGI.

This clone appeared a few times. The chain is built from TRBV27 and TRBJ1-2, with 8 bases matching TRBD1. Germline CDR1 and CDR2: MNHEY and SMNVEV (reference sequence). The CDR3 runs 14 residues. With V trimmed by 5 bases and J by 4 bases, 6 bases remained unmatched. The CDR3 is CASSGQGMLYGYTF. The CDR3 nucleotides read TGTGCCAGCAGTGGACAGGGTATGCTCTATGGCTACACCTTC.

The rearrangement joins TRBV30 to TRBJ2-1; 16 bases map to TRBD2. The CDR3 sequence is 19 residues long. J was trimmed by 4 bases and V by 7 bases; bases with no gene match: 16. The germline gives CDR1 GTSNPN, CDR2 SVGIG (reference sequence). The CDR3 loop is CASTRGTSGGAIKYNEQFF. The CDR3 DNA reads TGTGCCTCAACCCGCGGGACTAGCGGGGGGGCTATTAAGTACAATGAGCAGTTCTTC.